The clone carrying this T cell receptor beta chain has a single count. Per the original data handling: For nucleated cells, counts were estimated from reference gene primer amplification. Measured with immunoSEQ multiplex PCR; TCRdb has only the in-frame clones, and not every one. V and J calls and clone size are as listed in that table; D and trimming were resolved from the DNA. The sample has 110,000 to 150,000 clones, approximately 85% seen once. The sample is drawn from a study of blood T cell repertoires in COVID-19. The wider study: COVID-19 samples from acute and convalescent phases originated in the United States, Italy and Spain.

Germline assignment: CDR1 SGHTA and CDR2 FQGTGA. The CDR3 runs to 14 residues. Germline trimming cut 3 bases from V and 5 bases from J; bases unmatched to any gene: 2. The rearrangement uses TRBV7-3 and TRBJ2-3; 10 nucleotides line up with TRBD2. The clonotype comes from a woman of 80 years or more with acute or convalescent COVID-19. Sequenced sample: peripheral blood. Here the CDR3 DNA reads TGTGCCAGCAGCTTGGGACTAGCGAAAGATACGCAGTATTTT. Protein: CASSLGLAKDTQYF.